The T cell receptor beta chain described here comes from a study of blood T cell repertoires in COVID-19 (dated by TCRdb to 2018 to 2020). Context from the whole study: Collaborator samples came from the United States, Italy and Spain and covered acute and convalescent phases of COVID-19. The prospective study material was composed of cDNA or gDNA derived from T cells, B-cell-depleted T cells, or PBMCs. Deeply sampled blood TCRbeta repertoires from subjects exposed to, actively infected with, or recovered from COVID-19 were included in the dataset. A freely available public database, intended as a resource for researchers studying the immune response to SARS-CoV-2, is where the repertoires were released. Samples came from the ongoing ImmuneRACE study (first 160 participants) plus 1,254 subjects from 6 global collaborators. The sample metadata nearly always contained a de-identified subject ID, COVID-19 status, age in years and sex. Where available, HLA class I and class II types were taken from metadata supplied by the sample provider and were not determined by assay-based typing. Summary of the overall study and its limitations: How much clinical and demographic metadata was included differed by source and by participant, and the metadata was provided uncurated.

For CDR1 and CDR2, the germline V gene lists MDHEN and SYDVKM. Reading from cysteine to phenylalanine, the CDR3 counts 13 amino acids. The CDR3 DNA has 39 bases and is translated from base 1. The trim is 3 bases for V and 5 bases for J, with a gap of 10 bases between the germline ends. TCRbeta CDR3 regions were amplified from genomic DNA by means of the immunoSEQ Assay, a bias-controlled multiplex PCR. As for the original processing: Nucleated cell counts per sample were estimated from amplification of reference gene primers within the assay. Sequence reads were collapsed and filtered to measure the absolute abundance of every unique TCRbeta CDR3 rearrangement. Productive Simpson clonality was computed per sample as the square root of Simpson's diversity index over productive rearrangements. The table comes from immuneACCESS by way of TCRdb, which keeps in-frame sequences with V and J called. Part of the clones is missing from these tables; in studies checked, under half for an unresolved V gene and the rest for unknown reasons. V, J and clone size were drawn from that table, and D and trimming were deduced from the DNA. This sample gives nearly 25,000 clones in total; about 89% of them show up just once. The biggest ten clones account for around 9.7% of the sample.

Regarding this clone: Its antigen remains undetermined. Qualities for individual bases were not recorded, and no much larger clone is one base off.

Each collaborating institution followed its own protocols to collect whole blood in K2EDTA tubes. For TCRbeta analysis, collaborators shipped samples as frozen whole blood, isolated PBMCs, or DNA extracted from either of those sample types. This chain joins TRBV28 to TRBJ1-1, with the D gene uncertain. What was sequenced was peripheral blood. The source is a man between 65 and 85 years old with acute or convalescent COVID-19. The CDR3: CASSLVRGTEAFF. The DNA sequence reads TGTGCCAGCAGTTTGGTCCGGGGTACTGAAGCTTTCTTT.